These 25 T cell receptor beta chains came from one sample sequenced in a study of blood T cell repertoires in COVID-19. Repertoires were generated with immunoSEQ multiplex PCR, while TCRdb's copy carries only in-frame clones and drops some. The table has roughly 260,000 clones, more than 75% seen once. Sequencing input: peripheral blood. Every receptor here comes from a woman between 45 and 60 years old with acute or convalescent COVID-19.

This chain links TRBV29-1 with TRBJ1-5; no clear D. The CDR3 length is 14 residues. Trimming shortened V by 1 base and J by 3 bases, and 10 bases separated the two germline ends. In germline, CDR1 is SQVTM, CDR2 ANQGSEA. DNA for the CDR3: TGCAGCGTTGAAGTGGGAGCTAACAATCAGCCCCAGCATTTT. It encodes CSVEVGANNQPQHF.

J is TRBJ2-3 and V is TRBV11-2, with D possibly matching TRBD1 (5 bases). The CDR3 extends over 18 amino acids. From germline, CDR1 is SGHAT and CDR2 FQNNGV. Trimming shortened V by 1 base and J by 1 base, and 18 bases separated the two germline ends. CDR3 sequence reads: CASSLGARWGAGTDTQYF. Here the CDR3 DNA reads TGTGCCAGCAGCTTAGGGGCTAGGTGGGGCGCTGGCACAGATACGCAGTATTTT.

The gene calls are TRBV6-2 or TRBV6-3 and TRBJ2-2, with TRBD2 matching 9 bases. Germline trimming cut 5 bases from V and 7 bases from J; bases unmatched to any gene: 8. CDR1 is MNHEY and CDR2 is SVGEGT in the germline V gene. This CDR3 region has 15 residues. This chain's CDR3 is CASSPGTSRVGELFF. In nucleotides, the CDR3 is TGTGCCAGCAGTCCCGGGACTAGCCGGGTCGGGGAGCTGTTTTTT.

This clone was counted a few times. Here the CDR3 reads CASSEGQGRDEKLFF. The DNA of the CDR3 is TGTGCCAGTAGTGAGGGACAGGGACGTGACGAAAAACTGTTTTTT. The chain joins TRBV19 to TRBJ1-4, with 9 bases fitting TRBD1. In germline, CDR1 is LNHDA, CDR2 SQIVND (reference sequence). There are 15 residues in the CDR3. V trimming: 5 bases; J trimming: 8 bases; junction bases outside the gene matches: 9.

This clone occurred once. The rearrangement uses TRBV19 and TRBJ1-5; 8 bases are shared with TRBD1. CDR3 size: 15 residues. Per germline, CDR1 LNHDA and CDR2 SQIVND (reference sequence). The junction had 4 bases not matched to a gene; V was cut back by 3 bases and J by 3 bases. The CDR3 is CASSIGDRINQPQHF. CDR3 DNA: TGTGCCAGTAGTATTGGGGACAGGATCAATCAGCCCCAGCATTTT.

V and J are TRBV5-1 and TRBJ2-7, with D unclear. Trimming removed 0 bases at V and 7 bases at J, with 8 bases between. This CDR3 is built from 12 residues. From germline, CDR1 is SGHRS and CDR2 YFSETQ. As DNA, the CDR3 is TGCGCCAGCAGCTTGGATCTCAGAGAGCAGTACTTC. This gives the protein CASSLDLREQYF.

The rearrangement links TRBV24-1 to TRBJ2-1, with TRBD2 matching over 16 bases. This CDR3 spans 18 amino acids. The germline V gene encodes CDR1 KGHDR and CDR2 SFDVKD. The V gene end was trimmed by 0 bases and the J gene end by 7 bases; junction bases not matched to a gene: 5. The CDR3 coding sequence is TGTGCCACCAGTGATTTGCCGGGACTAGCGGGAGGGCCGAATGAGCAGTTCTTC. Translating gives CATSDLPGLAGGPNEQFF.

The chain carries TRBV19 and TRBJ1-4; D remains ambiguous. This CDR3 has 16 residues. In germline, CDR1 is LNHDA, CDR2 SQIVND (reference sequence). The V gene lost 4 bases and the J gene lost 5 bases, with 17 bases spanning the gap. The DNA for the CDR3 is TGTGCCAGTAGTACCAATGGGCCAGGCCCAAATGAAAAACTGTTTTTT. Translated, it gives CASSTNGPGPNEKLFF.

The chain employs TRBV19 and TRBJ2-5; TRBD2 matches 7 bases. V lost 4 bases, J lost 3 bases, and 5 bases stayed unmatched. Germline CDR1 is LNHDA and CDR2 is SQIVND (reference sequence). The CDR3 consists of 14 residues. The CDR3 DNA reads TGTGCCAGTAGTAGGGGGGGAATCGAAGAGACCCAGTACTTC. Translation gives CASSRGGIEETQYF.

This sequence joins TRBV5-1 and TRBJ2-1, with TRBD2 identical over 9 bases. Germline trimming cut 4 bases from V and 2 bases from J; bases unmatched to any gene: 7. Germline loops: CDR1 SGHRS, CDR2 YFSETQ. CDR3 size: 16 residues. The CDR3 nucleotides are TGCGCCAGCAGCCTCTTAGCGGGAGCGACCTACAATGAGCAGTTCTTC. It codes for CASSLLAGATYNEQFF. Full variable domain (remainder filled in from reference TRBV5-1 and TRBJ2-1): KAGVTQTPRYLIKTRGQQVTLSCSPISGHRSVSWYQQTPGQGLQFLFEYFSETQRNKGNFPGRFSGRQFSNSRSEMNVSTLELGDSALYLCASSLLAGATYNEQFFGPGTRLTVL.

The V call is TRBV5-4, the J call TRBJ2-3; D gene ambiguous. CDR3 length: 15 amino acids. CDR1 SGHNT and CDR2 YYREEE come from the germline V gene (reference sequence). Trimming cost V 2 bases and J 5 bases, with 15 bases left between them. The CDR3: CASSFGSLTGDTQYF. The CDR3 DNA follows: TGTGCCAGCAGCTTTGGGTCACTCACGGGAGATACGCAGTATTTT.

V is TRBV28 and J is TRBJ2-7, with a weak D call TRBD1 (6 bases). The CDR3 sequence is 15 residues long. Per the germline V gene, CDR1 is MDHEN and CDR2 is SYDVKM. V dropped 6 bases and J dropped 2 bases, with 17 bases sitting between them. CDR3 bases: TGTGCCAGCAGATCCACTCAGGGGCCTGCCTACGAGCAGTACTTC. Protein product: CASRSTQGPAYEQYF.

This chain connects TRBV29-1 to TRBJ1-2; possible D gene TRBD1, 5 bases. The CDR3 is made up of 13 amino acids. Trimming removed 4 bases from V and 0 bases from J, with 9 bases in between. Germline CDR1 and CDR2: SQVTM and ANQGSEA. For the CDR3, the DNA is TGCAGCGTTGGGAAACAGGCTAACTATGGCTACACCTTC. Its protein is CSVGKQANYGYTF.

This clone was recorded only once. The chain has TRBV29-1 and TRBJ2-7, with 7 bases identical to TRBD2. This CDR3 has 13 amino acids. Germline CDR1 and CDR2: SQVTM and ANQGSEA. J lost 3 bases, V lost 0 bases, and 2 bases had no gene match. The CDR3 spells CSVEERGGYEQYF. For the CDR3, the DNA is TGCAGCGTTGAAGAACGCGGGGGCTACGAGCAGTACTTC.

This sequence joins TRBV4-3 and TRBJ2-1; D is unclear. From germline, CDR1 is LGHNA and CDR2 YSLEER. The ends were cut back, 3 bases at V and 8 bases at J, with 11 bases in the middle. The CDR3 sequence is 13 residues long. CDR3 loop: CASSHIQYDEQFF. The CDR3 bases are TGCGCCAGCAGCCACATACAGTACGATGAGCAGTTCTTC.

This chain connects TRBV24-1 to TRBJ1-5, with unresolved D. The V end lost 4 bases, the J end lost 0 bases, and 6 bases lay between the germline ends. Per germline, CDR1 KGHDR and CDR2 SFDVKD. The CDR3 extends over 14 amino acids. The CDR3 bases are TGTGCCACCAGTGACCTATATAGCAATCAGCCCCAGCATTTT. Protein sequence: CATSDLYSNQPQHF.

The chain couples TRBV5-1 to TRBJ1-5; TRBD1 aligns across 8 bases. J was trimmed by 6 bases and V by 4 bases; bases with no gene match: 6. The CDR3 is 14 amino acids. The germline gives CDR1 SGHRS, CDR2 YFSETQ. CDR3 residues: CASSKTGAAQPQHF. For the CDR3, the DNA is TGCGCCAGCAGCAAGACAGGGGCAGCTCAGCCCCAGCATTTT.

This clone was detected only a few times. This chain's CDR3 is CASSLAASDYEQYF. CDR3 DNA: TGCGCCAGCAGCTTGGCAGCTAGCGACTACGAGCAGTACTTC. This chain connects TRBV5-1 to TRBJ2-7; the D gene is possibly TRBD2 (6 bases). Germline V gives CDR1 SGHRS, CDR2 YFSETQ. There are 14 residues in the CDR3. V was clipped by 0 bases and J by 3 bases, with 10 bases between them.

This clone was detected once. V gene TRBV5-1 combines with J gene TRBJ2-1; TRBD2 matches at 7 bases. After removal of 2 bases from V and 3 bases from J, the junction contained 11 bases not matched to a gene. Germline CDR1 is SGHRS and CDR2 is YFSETQ. The CDR3 is made up of 17 amino acids. In nucleotides, the CDR3 is TGCGCCAGCAGCTTTTTGACGAGCGCTAGCGGCTACAATGAGCAGTTCTTC. It encodes CASSFLTSASGYNEQFF.

This chain joins TRBV27 and TRBJ1-5; 10 bases are a match to TRBD1. Germline-derived CDR1 and CDR2 are MNHEY and SMNVEV (reference sequence). The V segment lost 6 bases and the J segment 6 bases; nucleotides outside the gene matches: 5. The CDR3 is made up of 14 amino acids. The CDR3 DNA is TGTGCCAGCAGATCGGGACAGGGGTTTCAGCCCCAGCATTTT. Its protein product is CASRSGQGFQPQHF.

CDR3 sequence (DNA): TGCGCCAGCATGAGGTCCATGCGCACAGATACGCAGTATTTT. This gives the protein CASMRSMRTDTQYF. The chain is built from TRBV5-1 and TRBJ2-3; D call uncertain. This CDR3 has 14 amino acids. V lost 6 bases, J lost 1 base, and 12 bases lay in between. The germline V gene encodes CDR1 SGHRS and CDR2 YFSETQ.

The chain carries TRBV7-9 and TRBJ1-4; 7 positions match TRBD1. J lost 8 bases, V lost 5 bases, and 11 bases had no gene match. Germline CDR1 SEHNR, CDR2 FQNEAQ (reference sequence). The CDR3 runs 15 residues. The CDR3 region has the DNA TGTGCCAGCAGCCTACGACAGGGAGTAGGGGAAAAACTGTTTTTT. Translation gives CASSLRQGVGEKLFF.

The chain couples TRBV5-8 to TRBJ2-7; D not resolved. Germline values: CDR1 SGHTS, CDR2 YDEGEE. The CDR3 loop spans 13 amino acids. With 1 base removed from V and 4 bases from J, the gap between germline ends came to 9 bases. The CDR3 nucleotides are TGTGCCAGCAGCTTGTCCCGAGCTTACGAGCAGTACTTC. Protein product: CASSLSRAYEQYF.

This chain links TRBV20-1 with TRBJ2-7; 9 bases are a match to TRBD2. The CDR3 has 11 residues. V lost 7 bases to trimming and J lost 5 bases; unmatched junction nucleotides: 3. CDR1 and CDR2 (germline): DFQATT, SNEGSKA (reference sequence). CDR3 residues: CSVASGNEQYF. The CDR3 bases are TGCAGTGTGGCTAGCGGGAACGAGCAGTACTTC.

V gene TRBV7-9 combines with J gene TRBJ1-2, with a weak D call TRBD1 (6 bases). CDR1 is SEHNR, CDR2 FQNEAQ, per germline (reference sequence). CDR3 length: 16 amino acids. V gave up 0 bases and J gave up 3 bases, with 14 bases separating them. The CDR3 DNA follows: TGTGCCAGCAGCTTAGCGGGTTCAGGGGACGACTATGGCTACACCTTC. It specifies CASSLAGSGDDYGYTF.